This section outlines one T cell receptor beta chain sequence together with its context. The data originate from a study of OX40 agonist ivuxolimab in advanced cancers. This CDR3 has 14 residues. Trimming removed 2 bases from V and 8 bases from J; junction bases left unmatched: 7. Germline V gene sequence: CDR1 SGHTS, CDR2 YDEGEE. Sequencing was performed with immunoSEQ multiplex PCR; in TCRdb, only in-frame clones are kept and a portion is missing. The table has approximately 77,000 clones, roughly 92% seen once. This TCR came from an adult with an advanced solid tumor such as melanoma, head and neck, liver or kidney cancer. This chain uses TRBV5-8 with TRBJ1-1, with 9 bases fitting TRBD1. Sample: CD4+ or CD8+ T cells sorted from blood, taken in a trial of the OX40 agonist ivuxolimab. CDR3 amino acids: CASSLGTGFKEAFF. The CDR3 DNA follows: TGTGCCAGCAGCTTAGGGACAGGGTTCAAGGAAGCTTTCTTT.